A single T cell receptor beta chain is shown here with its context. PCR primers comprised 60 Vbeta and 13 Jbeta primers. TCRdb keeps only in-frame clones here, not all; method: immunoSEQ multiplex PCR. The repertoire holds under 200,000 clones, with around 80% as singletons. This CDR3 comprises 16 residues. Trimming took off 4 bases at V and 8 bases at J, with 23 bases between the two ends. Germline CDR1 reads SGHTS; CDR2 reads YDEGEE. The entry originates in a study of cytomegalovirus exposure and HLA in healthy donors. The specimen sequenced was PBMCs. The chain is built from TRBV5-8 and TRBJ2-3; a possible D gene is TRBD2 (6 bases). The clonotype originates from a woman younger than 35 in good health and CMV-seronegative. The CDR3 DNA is TGTGCCAGCAGCCCCTCGGGACTGGGCCCCCTTGGTACGCAGTATTTT. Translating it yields CASSPSGLGPLGTQYF.